The rows below give T cell receptor beta chains drawn from one sample of a study of cytomegalovirus exposure and HLA in healthy donors. Only in-frame clones appear in the TCRdb table, and some are missing; sequencing was by immunoSEQ multiplex PCR. The table has some 120,000 clones, about 10% seen once. The sample was PBMCs. The receptors come from a woman between 18 and 29 years old in good health and CMV-seropositive. Both conserved end residues are part of each CDR3. The D gene is left open where the match is weak. The size field is filled for only some rows; it gives once, few, many or a size class.

v_call	d_call	clone_size	j_call	cdr3_nt	cdr3_aa
TRBV4-2	TRBD2	-	TRBJ2-7	TGTGCCAGCAGCCACCCCCGGACTAGCGGGAGGTCGGGTGACGAGCAGTACTTC	CASSHPRTSGRSGDEQYF
TRBV28	TRBD1	-	TRBJ1-2	TGTGCCAGCAGGCAGGGACAGACCTTAAGTGGCTACACCTTC	CASRQGQTLSGYTF
TRBV28	TRBD1	-	TRBJ2-5	TGTGCCAGCAGGTTCAGGGGGCTCGGGGGAGAGACCCAGTACTTC	CASRFRGLGGETQYF
TRBV11-2	TRBD2	few	TRBJ2-5	TGTGCCAGCAGCTTACTAGCGGGAGGCGGACAGACCCAGTACTTC	CASSLLAGGGQTQYF
TRBV28	TRBD1	-	TRBJ1-1	TGTGCCAGCAGTTCCGGGACAGGGGGCAATGAAGCTTTCTTT	CASSSGTGGNEAFF
TRBV10-2	-	few	TRBJ1-3	TGCGCCAGTACAGGGAAGTCTGGAAACACCATATATTTT	CASTGKSGNTIYF
TRBV11-2	TRBD2	once	TRBJ2-7	TGTGCCAGCGAACTTGGGCAGGTAGCGGGAGGGTCTCCCTACGAGCAGTACTTC	CASELGQVAGGSPYEQYF
TRBV5-6	TRBD1	few	TRBJ1-5	TGTGCCAGCAGCCCGGGACAGGAACATCAGCCCCAGCATTTT	CASSPGQEHQPQHF
TRBV7-9	-	-	TRBJ2-7	TGTGCCAGCAGCTTATCTGAGTCCTTAATGGACGAGCAGTACTTC	CASSLSESLMDEQYF
TRBV6-5	-	-	TRBJ2-7	TGTGCCAGCAGATCCCAGGGGGGTACCTACGAGCAGTACTTC	CASRSQGGTYEQYF
TRBV2	-	few	TRBJ2-1	TGTGCCAGCAGGGATACTAACTACAATGAGCAGTTCTTC	CASRDTNYNEQFF
TRBV7-2	-	-	TRBJ1-1	TGTGCCAGCAGCCGGGACTGGGGGAGCACTGAAGCTTTCTTT	CASSRDWGSTEAFF
TRBV29-1	TRBD1	few	TRBJ1-5	TGCAGCGTTGAAGACGCGGACAGGGGCAATCAGCCCCAGCATTTT	CSVEDADRGNQPQHF
TRBV25-1	-	-	TRBJ2-5	TGTGCCAGCAGGATACGGGAGACCCAGTACTTC	CASRIRETQYF
TRBV6-4	-	few	TRBJ1-1	TGTGCCAGCAGTGCGGACGGGGGGGGAACTGAAGCTTTCTTT	CASSADGGGTEAFF
TRBV11-1	-	-	TRBJ2-4	TGTGCCAGCAGCTTAGGGCTAGGCCTCGATCTGAACATTCAGTACTTC	CASSLGLGLDLNIQYF
TRBV7-3	-	few	TRBJ2-1	TGTGCCAGCAGCTTATTCGGGGCGGGGCCTATGAATGAGCAGTTCTTC	CASSLFGAGPMNEQFF
TRBV25-1	-	-	TRBJ2-7	TGTGCCAGCAGTGAATGGGTGGGAGGTGTGTACGAGCAGTACTTC	CASSEWVGGVYEQYF
TRBV4-1	-	-	TRBJ2-1	TGCGCCAGCAGCCAAGTAGCCAATGAGCAGTTCTTC	CASSQVANEQFF
TRBV2	TRBD2	medium-sized	TRBJ2-1	TGTGCCAGCGCGGGGGGGCGTTACAATGAGCAGTTCTTC	CASAGGRYNEQFF
TRBV5-8	TRBD1	few	TRBJ2-2	TGTGCCAGCAGCTTGACAGGGGGCAGCACCGGGGAGCTGTTTTTT	CASSLTGGSTGELFF
TRBV29-1	TRBD1	-	TRBJ1-2	TGCAGCGTTGGCCTTAGGACAGGGGTAACTTATGGCTACACCTTC	CSVGLRTGVTYGYTF
TRBV10-2	TRBD2	-	TRBJ2-7	TGCGCCAGCATTACAGATACTAGCGGGCCGTACGAGCAGTACTTC	CASITDTSGPYEQYF
TRBV10-3	TRBD2	-	TRBJ2-5	TGTGCCATCAGTGAGGATAGCGGGAGTGGCACGAGGGGGGAGACCCAGTACTTC	CAISEDSGSGTRGETQYF
TRBV5-6	TRBD1	few	TRBJ2-1	TGTGCCAGCAGCCTTCCAGGGGGTTACAATGAGCAGTTCTTC	CASSLPGGYNEQFF
TRBV28	-	few	TRBJ1-2	TGTGCCAGCAGCCAGCCTCGGGGGTCGCGCGGCTACACCTTC	CASSQPRGSRGYTF
TRBV28	-	few	TRBJ1-5	TGTGCCAGCTTTACAGCTAATCAGCCCCAGCATTTT	CASFTANQPQHF
TRBV27	-	-	TRBJ1-4	TGTGCCAGCAGGAAGGCAGGGCCTAATGAAAAACTGTTTTTT	CASRKAGPNEKLFF
TRBV4-1	-	few	TRBJ2-5	TGCGCCAGCAGCCAAGTGAGCGCCCAAGAGACCCAGTACTTC	CASSQVSAQETQYF
TRBV11-2	TRBD2	few	TRBJ2-1	TGTGCCAGCAGCCGCCGACTAGAGTGGGGGGGTGAGCAGTTCTTC	CASSRRLEWGGEQFF
TRBV10-3	-	-	TRBJ1-1	TGTGCCATCAGTGCTACCAGGTCGTTATCTTCCCTGCCAACTGAAGCTTTCTTT	CAISATRSLSSLPTEAFF
TRBV29-1	TRBD1	few	TRBJ2-7	TGCAGCGTCCGCCGACAGGGTCGATACGAGCAGTACTTC	CSVRRQGRYEQYF
TRBV7-2	-	-	TRBJ2-3	TGTGCCAGCAGCTTATATTATACGCAGTATTTT	CASSLYYTQYF
TRBV19	-	-	TRBJ2-1	TGTGCCAGTAGTATTCCCTCCTCCTACAATGAGCAGTTCTTC	CASSIPSSYNEQFF
TRBV13	-	-	TRBJ2-4	TGTGCCAGCAGCCGAAACAGGGCCGGGTCGGCCAAAAACATTCAGTACTTC	CASSRNRAGSAKNIQYF
TRBV6-1	-	-	TRBJ1-2	TGTGCCAGCAGGTCAGGGGCTAAAGGCTACACCTTC	CASRSGAKGYTF
TRBV2	TRBD1	-	TRBJ1-4	TGTGCCAGCCTTACTGGGACAGCTAATGAAAAGCTGTTTTTT	CASLTGTANEKLFF
TRBV5-3	TRBD1	few	TRBJ1-1	TGTGCCAGAAACGTCTTCGACAGGGGAATTAAGGGTTTCTTT	CARNVFDRGIKGFF
TRBV9	-	few	TRBJ2-1	TGTGCCAGCAGCGGCGGGAACTCCTACAATGAGCAGTTCTTC	CASSGGNSYNEQFF
TRBV27	-	-	TRBJ2-1	TGTGCCAGCAGTCTAGGCTACAATGAGCAGTTCTTC	CASSLGYNEQFF
TRBV12-5	-	few	TRBJ1-3	TGTGCTAGTGGTCATGACAGTTACTCTGGAAACACCATATATTTT	CASGHDSYSGNTIYF
TRBV19	-	-	TRBJ2-7	TGTGCCAGTGGGGCAGGGGGGTACGAGCAGTACTTC	CASGAGGYEQYF
TRBV11-2	-	-	TRBJ1-2	TGTGCCAGCAGCTTAGGGCTCTGGGCAGGAAGCGGCTACACCTTC	CASSLGLWAGSGYTF
TRBV10-1	-	few	TRBJ2-4	TGCGCCAGTCCGGGGGGACAGGCGGTCGAGGACATTCAGTACTTC	CASPGGQAVEDIQYF
TRBV7-2	-	few	TRBJ1-1	TGTGCCAGCAGCTTAGGTTTAGGACAGAAAGAAGCTTTCTTT	CASSLGLGQKEAFF
TRBV29-1	TRBD1	-	TRBJ1-5	TGCAGCGTAAGAGGACAGGGCTTCAATCAGCCCCAGCATTTT	CSVRGQGFNQPQHF
TRBV11-2	-	-	TRBJ1-4	TGTGCCAGCAGCTTAGACAGGGTCGTAAATGAAAAACTGTTTTTT	CASSLDRVVNEKLFF
TRBV11-2	-	-	TRBJ2-7	TGTGCCAGCAGCTCGGGCGAGCAGTACTTC	CASSSGEQYF
TRBV6-5	TRBD2	-	TRBJ2-7	TGTGCCAGCAGTCGGACTAGCGGGAGTTCCTACGAGCAGTACTTC	CASSRTSGSSYEQYF
TRBV6-1	TRBD2	-	TRBJ2-1	TGTGCCAGCAGTGACCTAGCGGGTTACCTTAGCTCCTACAATGAGCAGTTCTTC	CASSDLAGYLSSYNEQFF
TRBV30	-	-	TRBJ2-7	TGTGCCTGGGGACTTTACGAGCAGTACTTC	CAWGLYEQYF
TRBV7-9	TRBD1	few	TRBJ1-2	TGTGCCAGCAGCTTTTCTTCGGACAGGGATAAGGGCTACACCTTC	CASSFSSDRDKGYTF
TRBV28	TRBD1	few	TRBJ1-2	TGTGCCAGCAGGAAAGGGGGAACAGGGGATTTGAACTATGGCTACACCTTC	CASRKGGTGDLNYGYTF
TRBV7-9	TRBD1	few	TRBJ1-2	TGTGCCAGCAGCGTGAGCAGGGGGGAAGCTTATGGCTACACCTTC	CASSVSRGEAYGYTF
TRBV4-2	TRBD2	few	TRBJ2-3	TGTGCCAGCAGCCTCTTAGGGATGGGGACTAGCGGCACAGATACGCAGTATTTT	CASSLLGMGTSGTDTQYF